This TCR beta chain came from a study of blood T cell repertoires in COVID-19. About the study: COVID-19 samples collected from the United States, Italy and Spain covered acute and convalescent phases. Sources were T cells, B-cell-depleted T cells, or PBMCs; the material itself was cDNA or gDNA.

CDR1 and CDR2 from the germline V gene are SQVTM and ANQGSEA. The CDR3 totals 13 residues. Per the original data handling: Reference gene primer amplification gave nucleated cell count estimates. Produced via immunoSEQ multiplex PCR; TCRdb's table is partial and in-frame only. The V and J calls and clone size come from that table; D and trimming were worked out from the DNA. This repertoire shows about 110,000 clones, around nine tenths found once; its top ten account for 4.5% to 5%. The sequenced sample was peripheral blood. This TCR derives from a human donor in a cohort sampled during active COVID-19. The J gene is TRBJ2-7, the V gene TRBV29-1, with TRBD2 identical over 10 bases. CDR3 amino acids: CRWASGSFWEQYF. CDR3 DNA: TGCAGGTGGGCTAGCGGGAGTTTCTGGGAGCAGTACTTC.